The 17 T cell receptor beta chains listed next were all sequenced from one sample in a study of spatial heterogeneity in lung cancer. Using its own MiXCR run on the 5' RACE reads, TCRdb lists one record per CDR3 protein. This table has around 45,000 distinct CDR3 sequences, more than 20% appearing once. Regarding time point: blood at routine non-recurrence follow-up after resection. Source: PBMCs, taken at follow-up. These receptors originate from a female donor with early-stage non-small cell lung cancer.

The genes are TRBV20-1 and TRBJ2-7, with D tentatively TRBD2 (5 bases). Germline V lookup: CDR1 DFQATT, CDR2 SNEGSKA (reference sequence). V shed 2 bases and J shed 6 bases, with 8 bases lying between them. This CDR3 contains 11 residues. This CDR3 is CSARLAVEQYF. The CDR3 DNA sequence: TGCAGTGCTAGACTAGCAGTCGAGCAGTACTTC.

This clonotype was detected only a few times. As DNA, the CDR3 is TGTGCCAGCAGTTCCTCGAGGACAGCCGGAGGGGAGCAGTACTTC. Residues: CASSSSRTAGGEQYF. The rearrangement uses TRBV6-5 and TRBJ2-7, with D perhaps given as TRBD1 or TRBD2 (6 bases each). The V and J ends lost 4 bases and 7 bases respectively, with 20 bases between them. Germline V lookup: CDR1 MNHEY, CDR2 SVGAGI. The CDR3 consists of 15 residues.

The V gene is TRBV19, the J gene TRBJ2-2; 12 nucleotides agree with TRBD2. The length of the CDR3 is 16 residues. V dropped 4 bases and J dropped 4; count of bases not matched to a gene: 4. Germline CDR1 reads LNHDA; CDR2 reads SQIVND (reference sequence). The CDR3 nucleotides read TGTGCCAGTAGTAGGGGACTAGCGGGCCTCACCGGGGAGCTGTTTTTT. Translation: CASSRGLAGLTGELFF. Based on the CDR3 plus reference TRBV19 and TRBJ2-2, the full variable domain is DGGITQSPKYLFRKEGQNVTLSCEQNLNHDAMYWYRQDPGQGLRLIYYSQIVNDFQKGDIAEGYSVSREKKESFPLTVTSAQKNPTAFYLCASSRGLAGLTGELFFGEGSRLTVL.

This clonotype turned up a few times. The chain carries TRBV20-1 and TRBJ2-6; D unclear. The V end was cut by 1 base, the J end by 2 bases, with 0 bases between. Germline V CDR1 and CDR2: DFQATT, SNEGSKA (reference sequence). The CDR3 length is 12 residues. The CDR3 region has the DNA TGCAGTGCTAGAGCTGGGGCCAACGTCCTGACTTTC. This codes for CSARAGANVLTF.

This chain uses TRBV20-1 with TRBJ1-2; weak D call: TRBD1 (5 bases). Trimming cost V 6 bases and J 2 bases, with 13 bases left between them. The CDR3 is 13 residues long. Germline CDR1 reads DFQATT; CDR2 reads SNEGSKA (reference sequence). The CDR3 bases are TGCAGTGCCAGGGAGGGAGTAAACTATGGCTACACCTTC. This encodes CSAREGVNYGYTF.

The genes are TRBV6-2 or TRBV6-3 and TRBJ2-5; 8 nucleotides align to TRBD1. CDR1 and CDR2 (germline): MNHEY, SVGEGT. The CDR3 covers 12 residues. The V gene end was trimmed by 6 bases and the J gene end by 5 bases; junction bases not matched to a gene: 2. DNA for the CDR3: TGTGCCAGCAGGACAGGGGATGAGACCCAGTACTTC. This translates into CASRTGDETQYF.

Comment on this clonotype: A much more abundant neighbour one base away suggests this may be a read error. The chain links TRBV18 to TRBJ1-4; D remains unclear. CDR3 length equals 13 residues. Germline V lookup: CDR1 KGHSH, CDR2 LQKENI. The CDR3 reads CVSSDGRNEKLFF. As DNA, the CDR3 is TGTGTCAGCTCTGACGGGAGGAACGAAAAACTGTTTTTT. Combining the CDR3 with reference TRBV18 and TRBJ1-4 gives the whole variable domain NAGVMQNPRHLVRRRGQEARLRCSPMKGHSHVYWYRQLPEEGLKFMVYLQKENIIDESGMPKERFSAEFPKEGPSILRIQQVVRGDSAAYFCVSSDGRNEKLFFGSGTQLSVL.

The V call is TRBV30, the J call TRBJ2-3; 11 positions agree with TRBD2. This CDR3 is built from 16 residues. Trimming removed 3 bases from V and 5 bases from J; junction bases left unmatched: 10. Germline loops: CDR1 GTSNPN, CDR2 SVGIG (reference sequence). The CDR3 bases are TGTGCCTGGAGAGAACTAGCGGGAGAAGGGGGAGATACGCAGTATTTT. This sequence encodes CAWRELAGEGGDTQYF.

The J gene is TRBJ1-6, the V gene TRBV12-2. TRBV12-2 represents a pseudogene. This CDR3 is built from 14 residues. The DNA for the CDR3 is TGTGCAAGTCGCTTTATTGCAAGGGCCTCACCCCTCCACTTT. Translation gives CASRFIARASPLHF.

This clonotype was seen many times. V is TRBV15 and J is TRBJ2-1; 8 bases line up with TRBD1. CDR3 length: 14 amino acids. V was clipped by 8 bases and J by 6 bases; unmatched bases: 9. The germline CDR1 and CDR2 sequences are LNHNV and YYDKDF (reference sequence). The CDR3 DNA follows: TGTGCCACCCGCCGTCAGGGGGCCACCAATGAGCAGTTCTTC. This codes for CATRRQGATNEQFF.

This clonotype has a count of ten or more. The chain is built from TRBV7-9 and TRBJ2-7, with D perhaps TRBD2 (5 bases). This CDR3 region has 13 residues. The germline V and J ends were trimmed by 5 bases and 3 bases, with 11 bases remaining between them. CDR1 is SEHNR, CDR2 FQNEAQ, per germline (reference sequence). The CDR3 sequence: CASSGPRGYEQYF. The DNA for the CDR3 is TGTGCCAGCAGCGGGCCCCGGGGCTACGAGCAGTACTTC.

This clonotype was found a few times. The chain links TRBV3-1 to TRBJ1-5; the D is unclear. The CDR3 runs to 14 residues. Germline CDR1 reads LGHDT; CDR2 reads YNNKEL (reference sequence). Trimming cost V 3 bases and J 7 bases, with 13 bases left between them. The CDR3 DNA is TGTGCCAGCAGCCAGCAGGTTTCGCACCAGCCCCAGCATTTT. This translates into CASSQQVSHQPQHF. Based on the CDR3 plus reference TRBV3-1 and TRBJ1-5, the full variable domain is DTAVSQTPKYLVTQMGNDKSIKCEQNLGHDTMYWYKQDSKKFLKIMFSYNNKELIINETVPNRFSPKSPDKAHLNLHINSLELGDSAVYFCASSQQVSHQPQHFGDGTRLSIL.

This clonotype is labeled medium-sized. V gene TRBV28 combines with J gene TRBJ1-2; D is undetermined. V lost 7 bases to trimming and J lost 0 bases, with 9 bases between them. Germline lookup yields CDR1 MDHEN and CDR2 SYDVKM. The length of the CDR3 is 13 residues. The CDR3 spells CASTSQTNYGYTF. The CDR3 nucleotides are TGTGCCAGCACCAGCCAGACTAACTATGGCTACACCTTC.

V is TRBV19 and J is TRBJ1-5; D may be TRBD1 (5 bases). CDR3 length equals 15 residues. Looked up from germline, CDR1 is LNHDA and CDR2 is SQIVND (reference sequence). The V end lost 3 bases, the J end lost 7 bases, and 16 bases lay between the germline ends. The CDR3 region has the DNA TGTGCCAGTAGTATCGGGAGGGGTTGGGGACAGCCCCAGCATTTT. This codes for CASSIGRGWGQPQHF.

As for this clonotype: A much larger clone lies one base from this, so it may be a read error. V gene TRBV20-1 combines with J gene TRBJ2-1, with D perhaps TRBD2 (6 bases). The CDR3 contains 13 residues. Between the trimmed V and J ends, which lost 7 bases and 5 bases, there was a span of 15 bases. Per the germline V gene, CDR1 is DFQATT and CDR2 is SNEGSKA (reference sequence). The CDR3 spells CSGPGEVHNEQFF. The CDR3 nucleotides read TGCAGTGGTCCGGGAGAAGTACACAATGAGCAGTTCTTC.

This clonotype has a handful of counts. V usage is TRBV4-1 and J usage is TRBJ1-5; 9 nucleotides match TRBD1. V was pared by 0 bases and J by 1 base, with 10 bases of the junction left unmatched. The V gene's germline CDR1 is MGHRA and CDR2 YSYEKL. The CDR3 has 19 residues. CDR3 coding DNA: TGCGCCAGCAGCCAAGATCCACCGGGACAGGGCTTGAGCAATCAGCCCCAGCATTTT. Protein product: CASSQDPPGQGLSNQPQHF.

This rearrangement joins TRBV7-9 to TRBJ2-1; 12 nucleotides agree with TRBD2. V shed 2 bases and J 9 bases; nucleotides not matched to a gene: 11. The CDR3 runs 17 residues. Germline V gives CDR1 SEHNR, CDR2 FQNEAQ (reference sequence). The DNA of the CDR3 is TGTGCCAGCAGCTTACTAGCGGGAGGGCCGATGTCGGCTGAGCAGTTCTTC. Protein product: CASSLLAGGPMSAEQFF.